This TCR beta chain was identified in a study of blood T cell repertoires in COVID-19. In the original processing: Reference gene primer amplification gave nucleated cell count estimates. This table comes from immunoSEQ multiplex PCR, and its TCRdb copy is limited to in-frame clones, with some not included. V and J calls and clone size are as listed in that table; D and trimming were resolved from the DNA. Of about 120,000 clones listed, more than 75% are singletons. V gave up 4 bases and J gave up 0 bases, with 13 bases separating them. There are 16 residues in the CDR3. Sample: peripheral blood. This chain joins TRBV23-1 and TRBJ1-3, with no clear D. TRBV23-1 is known as an ORF, though its function is uncertain. This clonotype originated in a woman aged 45-65 years with acute or convalescent COVID-19. The CDR3 region is CASSLCPKSSGNTIYF. CDR3 sequence (DNA): TGCGCCAGCAGTCTCTGCCCCAAGAGCTCTGGAAACACCATATATTTT.